This T cell receptor beta chain was captured by sequencing in a study of human T cells and chemical hapten exposure. On the study more broadly: Upper-back patch tests with 0.01% DPC were read at 6 days.

Time point meaning: pre-sensitization, week 0. The treatment here: therapeutic diphenylcyclopropenone sensitization with weekly scalp DPC. Donors were 18 to 70-year-old alopecia patients suitable for DPC. Unfractionated whole blood served as the source for total RNA extraction. Unmatched junction bases numbered 19, after V lost 6 bases and J lost 6 bases. The V gene's germline CDR1 is MNHEY and CDR2 SVGEGT. The CDR3 runs to 18 residues. TCRdb redid the calling of the RACE reads with MiXCR, one entry per CDR3 protein. The sample carries roughly 100,000 distinct CDR3 sequences, roughly 12% recorded once. This clonotype has only a few counts.

The rearrangement joins TRBV6-2 or TRBV6-3 to TRBJ2-2; 7 bases are a match to TRBD2. The sample was whole blood, taken in connection with sensitization to the hapten diphenylcyclopropenone (DPC). This TCR was sampled from a woman between 50 and 59 years old with alopecia areata. Some clones in this sample may be carry-over from other donors' samples. The CDR3 protein is CASSESRRGRRGAGELFF. CDR3 DNA: TGTGCCAGCAGCGAGAGCAGACGGGGCCGCCGGGGGGCCGGGGAGCTGTTTTTT.